This T cell receptor (beta chain) was recorded in a study of blood T cells in healthy people across ages. The study's findings and limits: There was no known CMV status for donors, so expanded clonotype changes were possibly confounded. When set beside aged donors, long-lived donors presented more naive CD4+ cells and higher diversity. Diversity figures derived from one million T cells were judged to underestimate the true value.

This clonotype was observed a handful of times. Its specificity is unknown. For the second PCR, which ran for roughly 7 to 11 cycles, a sample-barcoded 5' primer and a J-beta primer mix were used. TCRdb re-called the 5' RACE reads through MiXCR, storing one row per CDR3 protein. The sample lists 550,000 to 750,000 distinct CDR3 sequences, around 21% occurring once. This CDR3 has 15 residues. In germline, CDR1 is SGHTA, CDR2 FQGNSA. V was clipped by 0 bases and J by 1 base, with 7 bases between them. PBMCs, at least 7 million per sample, were isolated. The sample comprised blood. The sequence was collected from a man aged 65-85 years in good health. This rearrangement joins TRBV7-2 to TRBJ2-1; tentatively, D is TRBD2 (6 bases). CDR3 sequence reads: CASSLAGRSYNEQFF. CDR3 DNA: TGTGCCAGCAGCTTAGCCGGGAGATCCTACAATGAGCAGTTCTTC.